Included here is one T cell receptor beta chain sequence, with context. Its target is not known. The sample comes from a study of cytomegalovirus exposure and HLA in healthy donors. Study-wide background: HLA-typed donors were the source of approximately 85 million unique TCRs held in an early data release. Findings of the study overall: Cytomegalovirus association was listed for approximately 160 TCR beta chains. A missense DCLRE1C variant was associated with V- and J-gene trimming of TCR beta chains in a later analysis, and an independent cohort replicated the association. It has been reported that TCR beta sequences accurately predicted the HLA-A and HLA-B alleles of most subjects.

Both 60 Vbeta primers and 13 Jbeta primers went into the PCR. Here immunoSEQ multiplex PCR was the method, and the copy in TCRdb shows in-frame clones only, minus some. The top ten clones hold approximately 5.7% of a sample with around 78,000 clones, 60% to 70% of them seen once. V lost 4 bases to trimming and J lost 6 bases, with 9 bases between them. CDR1 and CDR2 (germline): MNHEY, SMNVEV (reference sequence). The CDR3 is made up of 12 amino acids. The sequence came from a man under 40 in good health and CMV-seropositive. The chain uses TRBV27 and TRBJ1-1; D unclear. The sequencing input was PBMCs. The CDR3 here is CASSYSRSEAFF. CDR3 sequence (DNA): TGTGCCAGCAGTTATTCACGGTCTGAAGCTTTCTTT.